These 27 T cell receptor beta chains came from one sample sequenced in a study of blood T cells in healthy people across ages. The use of a sample-barcoded 5' primer and a J-beta primer mix characterized a second PCR of about 7 to 12 cycles. TCRdb ran MiXCR on the 5' RACE reads and lists one entry per CDR3 protein. The sample holds 450,000 to 650,000 distinct CDR3 sequences, nearly 25% seen once. These same data were also listed under a study on T cells of mothers and their children.

The specimen was blood. Source of these receptors: a boy aged 10-17 years in good health.

The chain recombines TRBV20-1 with TRBJ2-7, with a possible D match to TRBD1 (5 bases). V was trimmed by 3 bases and J by 1 base, leaving 10 bases between them. The CDR3 is made up of 13 amino acids. Germline V lookup: CDR1 DFQATT, CDR2 SNEGSKA (reference sequence). CDR3 DNA sequence: TGCAGTGCTAGCAGGGAATTATCCTACGAGCAGTACTTC. Translating it yields CSASRELSYEQYF.

This sequence joins TRBV28 and TRBJ1-3; D might be TRBD1 (6 bases). Germline V gene sequence: CDR1 MDHEN, CDR2 SYDVKM. The CDR3 loop spans 14 amino acids. The V end was cut by 2 bases, the J end by 7 bases, with 12 bases between. Written as DNA, the CDR3 is TGTGCCAGCAGTTTAGTGCGGCAGGGGAACACCATATATTTT. Translating gives CASSLVRQGNTIYF.

This clonotype was detected a few times. The chain uses TRBV14 and TRBJ1-3; D gene ambiguous. The CDR3 runs 15 residues. Trimming took off 0 bases at V and 3 bases at J, with 9 bases between the two ends. Germline assignment: CDR1 SGHDN and CDR2 FVKESK. CDR3 sequence (DNA): TGTGCCAGCAGCCAAGACGGCAGAAGTGGAAACACCATATATTTT. Protein product: CASSQDGRSGNTIYF. Full variable domain (remainder filled in from reference TRBV14 and TRBJ1-3): EAGVTQFPSHSVIEKGQTVTLRCDPISGHDNLYWYRRVMGKEIKFLLHFVKESKQDESGMPNNRFLAERTGGTYSTLKVQPAELEDSGVYFCASSQDGRSGNTIYFGEGSWLTVV.

The genes are TRBV10-3 and TRBJ2-5; 9 positions agree with TRBD1. The CDR3 loop spans 14 amino acids. The germline CDR1 and CDR2 sequences are ENHRY and SYGVKD. The V gene end was trimmed by 6 bases and the J gene end by 4 bases; junction bases not matched to a gene: 6. CDR3 amino acids: CAIRRDRVGETQYF. CDR3 DNA sequence: TGTGCCATCAGACGGGACAGGGTCGGAGAGACCCAGTACTTC.

This clonotype was detected only a few times. The chain joins TRBV7-2 to TRBJ1-3; D remains unclear. Germline V gene lookup returns CDR1 SGHTA and CDR2 FQGNSA. This CDR3 is 14 amino acids long. Trimming removed 2 bases at V and 0 bases at J, with 5 bases between. CDR3 coding DNA: TGTGCCAGCAGCTTATTGGGCTCTGGAAACACCATATATTTT. It codes for CASSLLGSGNTIYF.

The chain is built from TRBV29-1 and TRBJ2-3; 15 bases map to TRBD2. Unmatched junction bases numbered 5, after V lost 6 bases and J lost 4 bases. Per germline, CDR1 SQVTM and CDR2 ANQGSEA. The CDR3 totals 15 residues. In nucleotides, the CDR3 is TGCAGCGTCCCGGGACTAGCGGGAGGATCAGATACGCAGTATTTT. Amino acid sequence: CSVPGLAGGSDTQYF.

This clonotype appeared many times. The genes are TRBV28 and TRBJ1-1, with 9 bases aligning to TRBD1. Germline V CDR1 and CDR2: MDHEN, SYDVKM. This CDR3 has 15 residues. Trimming removed 8 bases from V and 10 bases from J; junction bases left unmatched: 17. CDR3 residues: CASLSPGQGRFGAFF. Here the CDR3 DNA reads TGTGCCAGCCTATCGCCGGGACAGGGTCGATTTGGAGCTTTCTTT.

V and J are TRBV30 and TRBJ1-4; D is uncertain. Per germline, CDR1 GTSNPN and CDR2 SVGIG (reference sequence). V gave up 7 bases and J gave up 0 bases, with 15 bases separating them. The CDR3 spans 15 residues. In DNA form, the CDR3 reads TGTGCCTTAGGACCCGGTAGTGCAACTAATGAAAAACTGTTTTTT. Residues: CALGPGSATNEKLFF. Complete variable domain (other parts from reference TRBV30 and TRBJ1-4): SQTIHQWPATLVQPVGSPLSLECTVEGTSNPNLYWYRQAAGRGLQLLFYSVGIGQISSEVPQNLSASRPQDRQFILSSKKLLLSDSGFYLCALGPGSATNEKLFFGSGTQLSVL.

This clonotype has more than one count but fewer than ten. J is TRBJ2-5 and V is TRBV11-2; a weak D match, TRBD2 (5 bases). The V gene's germline CDR1 is SGHAT and CDR2 FQNNGV. The CDR3 runs 16 residues. V dropped 6 bases and J dropped 4 bases, with 21 bases sitting between them. The DNA of the CDR3 is TGTGCCAGCAGGAATATTAGGATTCCGGGGTCAGAGACCCAGTACTTC. Translating it yields CASRNIRIPGSETQYF.

Only one count was recorded for this clonotype. V usage is TRBV27 and J usage is TRBJ2-2, with D perhaps matching TRBD2 (6 bases). The germline CDR1 and CDR2 sequences are MNHEY and SMNVEV (reference sequence). Trimming cost V 7 bases and J 0 bases, with 12 bases left between them. This CDR3 has 15 residues. CDR3 in DNA: TGTGCCAGCACCTGGGGGACTCCGAACACCGGGGAGCTGTTTTTT. This encodes CASTWGTPNTGELFF.

This chain links TRBV7-9 with TRBJ2-7, with 8 bases lining up with TRBD1. Looked up from germline, CDR1 is SEHNR and CDR2 is FQNEAQ (reference sequence). Trimming removed 5 bases from V and 1 base from J; junction bases left unmatched: 10. The CDR3 runs to 16 residues. CDR3 amino acids: CASSPGQGLGSYEQYF. The DNA for the CDR3 is TGTGCCAGCAGCCCCGGACAGGGCTTAGGGTCCTACGAGCAGTACTTC.

The rearrangement joins TRBV6-5 to TRBJ2-7; 10 bases align to TRBD1. The CDR3 length is 15 residues. Losses at the gene ends were 6 bases for V and 3 bases for J; bases not matched to a gene: 8. Germline assignment: CDR1 MNHEY and CDR2 SVGAGI. CDR3 protein: CASSAGTGELYEQYF. The DNA of the CDR3 is TGTGCCAGCAGCGCCGGGACAGGGGAACTCTACGAGCAGTACTTC.

This rearrangement joins TRBV7-2 to TRBJ1-4; D perhaps matches TRBD1 (5 bases). The CDR3 spans 13 residues. The germline V gene encodes CDR1 SGHTA and CDR2 FQGNSA. Trimming took 4 bases from V and 8 from J, leaving 11 bases between them. The CDR3: CASSSVRAEKLFF. The DNA for the CDR3 is TGTGCCAGCAGCTCAGTCAGGGCGGAAAAACTGTTTTTT.

This clonotype was seen more than once but under ten times. This chain links TRBV7-2 with TRBJ2-1; 8 bases match TRBD2. The V and J ends lost 4 bases and 3 bases, in that order; junction bases with no gene match: 5. Per germline, CDR1 SGHTA and CDR2 FQGNSA. The CDR3 contains 15 residues. The CDR3 DNA reads TGTGCCAGCAGCTATAGCGGGGCCCACTACAATGAGCAGTTCTTC. Encoded protein: CASSYSGAHYNEQFF.

The genes are TRBV27 and TRBJ1-2, with 9 bases aligning to TRBD1. The CDR3 sequence is 14 residues long. V lost 5 bases to trimming and J lost 8 bases; unmatched junction nucleotides: 9. Germline V CDR1 and CDR2: MNHEY, SMNVEV (reference sequence). CDR3 residues: CASSLLRQGDGYTF. The CDR3 DNA sequence: TGTGCCAGCAGTCTCCTTCGACAGGGGGACGGCTACACCTTC.

This clonotype was seen a few times. The CDR3 sequence: CSVDGDGYTF. CDR3 nucleotides: TGCAGCGTTGATGGGGACGGCTACACCTTC. J is TRBJ1-2 and V is TRBV29-1; TRBD1 is a possible D gene (5 bases). The CDR3 consists of 10 residues. Germline V gene data show CDR1 as SQVTM and CDR2 as ANQGSEA. V was trimmed by 3 bases and J by 8 bases, leaving 7 bases between them.

This chain uses TRBV9 with TRBJ2-5, with 7 bases lining up with TRBD2. CDR3 size: 14 residues. The V and J ends lost 5 bases and 3 bases, in that order; junction bases with no gene match: 7. CDR1 and CDR2 from the germline V gene are SGDLS and YYNGEE. The CDR3 DNA reads as TGTGCCAGCAGTGAGAGCGGGATAAAAGAGACCCAGTACTTC. It encodes CASSESGIKETQYF. The full variable domain, in which reference TRBV9 and TRBJ2-5 provide the parts outside the CDR3, is DSGVTQTPKHLITATGQRVTLRCSPRSGDLSVYWYQQSLDQGLQFLIQYYNGEERAKGNILERFSAQQFPDLHSELNLSSLELGDSALYFCASSESGIKETQYFGPGTRLLVL.

This clonotype was counted between two and nine times. This chain links TRBV5-1 with TRBJ1-6; TRBD1 aligns across 8 bases. The V gene's germline CDR1 is SGHRS and CDR2 YFSETQ. V lost 4 bases, J lost 0 bases, and 6 bases stayed unmatched. CDR3 length: 17 amino acids. CDR3 residues: CASSPTGASSYNSPLHF. The CDR3 DNA reads as TGCGCCAGCAGCCCGACAGGGGCCAGCTCCTATAATTCACCCCTCCACTTT.

This chain connects TRBV7-2 to TRBJ1-2, with D possibly being TRBD1 (6 bases). There are 17 residues in the CDR3. The V gene lost 3 bases and the J gene lost 1 base, with 18 bases spanning the gap. Germline V lookup: CDR1 SGHTA, CDR2 FQGNSA. CDR3 nucleotides: TGTGCCAGCAGCTTGGCCGGTGGCAGGGGCATTAACTATGGCTACACCTTC. This sequence encodes CASSLAGGRGINYGYTF.

This chain links TRBV4-1 with TRBJ2-1, with 8 bases matching TRBD1. Per the germline V gene, CDR1 is MGHRA and CDR2 is YSYEKL. Trimming cost V 4 bases and J 2 bases; bases outside gene matches: 4. The CDR3 length is 15 residues. The CDR3 coding sequence is TGCGCCAGCAGCCGGGGCAGGGGGCCCTACAATGAGCAGTTCTTC. Its protein product is CASSRGRGPYNEQFF.

This clonotype was counted only a few times. For the CDR3, the DNA is TGTGCCAGCAATTCTCAAGGTTCAGAGACCCAGTACTTC. Amino acids: CASNSQGSETQYF. The V call is TRBV7-9, the J call TRBJ2-5; D is ambiguous. CDR3 length equals 13 residues. From germline, CDR1 is SEHNR and CDR2 FQNEAQ (reference sequence). Trimming left V 7 bases short and J 4 bases short, with 13 bases between. Filled out from reference TRBV7-9 and TRBJ2-5, the complete variable domain reads DTGVSQNPRHKITKRGQNVTFRCDPISEHNRLYWYRQTLGQGPEFLTYFQNEAQLEKSRLLSDRFSAERPKGSFSTLEIQRTEQGDSAMYLCASNSQGSETQYFGPGTRLLVL.

In its sample, this clonotype was seen a few times. The V gene is TRBV25-1, the J gene TRBJ1-5; possibly TRBD1 for D (5 bases). Trimming shortened V by 4 bases and J by 2 bases, and 21 bases separated the two germline ends. This CDR3 is built from 18 residues. CDR1 is MGHDK, CDR2 SYGVNS, per germline. The CDR3 DNA reads TGTGCCAGCAGTGGAATCGGGCAGGGTAAGGGCGGCAATCAGCCCCAGCATTTT. Protein product: CASSGIGQGKGGNQPQHF.

This chain connects TRBV7-3 to TRBJ2-1; 10 bases align to TRBD2. The CDR3 covers 14 residues. V was clipped by 5 bases and J by 8 bases; unmatched bases: 6. Per germline, CDR1 SGHTA and CDR2 FQGTGA. CDR3 nucleotide sequence: TGTGCCAGCAGCATCCAGACTAGCGGGTATGAGCAGTTCTTC. Translation: CASSIQTSGYEQFF. The full variable domain, its missing parts supplied by reference TRBV7-3 and TRBJ2-1, is GAGVSQTPSNKVTEKGKYVELRCDPISGHTALYWYRQSLGQGPEFLIYFQGTGAADDSGLPNDRFFAVRPEGSVSTLKIQRTERGDSAVYLCASSIQTSGYEQFFGPGTRLTVL.

V gene TRBV29-1 combines with J gene TRBJ2-7, with a possible D match to TRBD2 (6 bases). V was cut by 0 bases and J by 4 bases, with 10 bases left in between. This CDR3 is 13 amino acids long. Germline CDR1 SQVTM, CDR2 ANQGSEA. The CDR3 is CSVEDGRGYEQYF. CDR3 DNA sequence: TGCAGCGTTGAAGATGGCCGGGGGTACGAGCAGTACTTC.

This clonotype was counted only a few times. The chain recombines TRBV2 with TRBJ2-5; D remains ambiguous. V was cut by 0 bases and J by 0 bases, with 11 bases left in between. The CDR3 is 16 residues long. Germline V gene data show CDR1 as SNHLY and CDR2 as FYNNEI. The CDR3 DNA is TGTGCCAGCAGTGAAGCGCGGCTTACTAACCAAGAGACCCAGTACTTC. This encodes CASSEARLTNQETQYF.

V usage is TRBV5-1 and J usage is TRBJ2-1, with 8 bases lining up with TRBD2. The germline gives CDR1 SGHRS, CDR2 YFSETQ. The CDR3 length is 15 residues. Unmatched junction bases numbered 8, after V lost 0 bases and J lost 9 bases. The chain's CDR3 is CASSLGAGAKGEQFF. CDR3 coding DNA: TGCGCCAGCAGCTTGGGAGCGGGGGCGAAGGGTGAGCAGTTCTTC.

The chain recombines TRBV4-2 with TRBJ1-5, with 7 bases that match TRBD1. Trimming took 4 bases from V and 4 from J; bases not matched to a gene: 10. The germline V gene has CDR1 LGHNA and CDR2 YNFKEQ. The CDR3 extends over 16 amino acids. The CDR3 sequence is CASSPVGTAPNQPQHF. The CDR3 coding sequence is TGTGCCAGCAGCCCGGTCGGGACAGCCCCAAATCAGCCCCAGCATTTT.